These T cell receptor beta chains were read from a single sample in a study of T cell changes during pregnancy in multiple sclerosis. TCRdb's table, derived via immunoSEQ multiplex PCR, lists solely in-frame clones and lacks some. This table has some 54,000 clones, approximately 93% appearing once. Sequences were derived from peripheral blood, sampled after pregnancy. Source of these receptors: a female donor with multiple sclerosis, enrolled in a pregnancy study. The CDR3 runs from the conserved cysteine through the conserved F or W. The order of the fields is V gene, D gene, CDR3 length, J gene, clone size, CDR3 DNA, CDR3 protein. The D gene is left open where the match is weak. Size is stated for part of the rows, as once, few or many counts, or as a class when the clone is expanded.

>TRBV6-5|NA|14|TRBJ1-1|NA
TGTGCCAGCAGTCCGACAGAGGCGAACACTGAAGCTTTCTTT
CASSPTEANTEAFF
>TRBV7-9|NA|14|TRBJ2-3|once
TGTGCCAGCAGCTCCGAACTCAGCACAGATACGCAGTATTTT
CASSSELSTDTQYF
>TRBV2|TRBD2|15|TRBJ2-5|NA
TGTGCCAGCAGTGAACTAGCGGGTTCCCAATCGACCCAGTACTTC
CASSELAGSQSTQYF
>TRBV11-2|TRBD1|15|TRBJ2-7|once
TGTGCCAGCAGCTTAGATGTGGTCAGGGGGCGCGAGCAGTACTTC
CASSLDVVRGREQYF
>TRBV10-3|TRBD1|16|TRBJ1-5|once
TGTGCCATCAGTGAGTCCCCGGGACAGGTCAATCAGCCCCAGCATTTT
CAISESPGQVNQPQHF
>TRBV9|TRBD2|16|TRBJ2-3|NA
TGTGCCAGCAGCCGAGGCAGAGCGGGAGGGGGAGATACGCAGTATTTT
CASSRGRAGGGDTQYF
>TRBV7-2|TRBD2|17|TRBJ2-3|NA
TGTGCCAGCAGCTTAGCAGGGACTAGCGGGATCGCAGATACGCAGTATTTT
CASSLAGTSGIADTQYF
>TRBV28|NA|12|TRBJ2-7|NA
TGTGCCTCAAGGGGAACCGCATACGAGCAGTACTTC
CASRGTAYEQYF
>TRBV6-4|TRBD2|15|TRBJ2-5|NA
TGTGCCAGCAGTGGGACTAGCGGACCGCAAGAGACCCAGTACTTC
CASSGTSGPQETQYF
>TRBV5-1|NA|14|TRBJ2-5|NA
TGCGCCAGCGGAACGGGACACCCACAAGAGACCCAGTACTTC
CASGTGHPQETQYF
>TRBV29-1|TRBD2|11|TRBJ2-7|NA
TGCAGCGCTAGGGGACTAGACCAGCAGTACTTC
CSARGLDQQYF
>TRBV19|NA|16|TRBJ1-1|NA
TGTGCCAGTAGTCTACCGACAGGAAGTATGAACACTGAAGCTTTCTTT
CASSLPTGSMNTEAFF
>TRBV20-1|NA|11|TRBJ2-1|NA
TGCAGTGCTGGAGCTTATAATGAGCAGTTCTTC
CSAGAYNEQFF
>TRBV19|NA|14|TRBJ1-1|NA
TGTGCCAGTAGTATGCCCAGGATTCCCCTTGAGGCTTTCTTT
CASSMPRIPLEAFF
>TRBV28|TRBD2|17|TRBJ2-5|NA
TGTGCCAGCAGTTTATGGGGGGTTAGCGGGAGGGGAAAGACCCAGTACTTC
CASSLWGVSGRGKTQYF
>TRBV6-6|TRBD2|15|TRBJ2-3|NA
TGTGCCAGCAGTTACGGGGACTACCTCACAGATACGCAGTATTTT
CASSYGDYLTDTQYF
>TRBV2|TRBD1|13|TRBJ2-5|NA
TGTGCCAGCTTGGGACAGCCTAAAGAGACCCAGTACTTC
CASLGQPKETQYF
>TRBV7-2|NA|15|TRBJ1-5|NA
TGTGCCAGCAGCTTTGCCGGGTATGGCAATCAGCCCCAGCATTTT
CASSFAGYGNQPQHF
>TRBV30|TRBD2|13|TRBJ2-4|NA
TGTGCCTGGAAAGCTAGCGGGAGGAACATTCAGTACTTC
CAWKASGRNIQYF
>TRBV6-1|TRBD1|15|TRBJ1-5|NA
TGTGCCAGCAATGCCGGGACAGGGGGGAATCAGCCCCAGCATTTT
CASNAGTGGNQPQHF
>TRBV27|NA|13|TRBJ2-7|NA
TGTGCCAGCAGTCCTAGCGCTTCCTACGAGCAGTACTTC
CASSPSASYEQYF
>TRBV6-5|NA|14|TRBJ2-3|NA
TGTGCCAGCAAAGTCACTAGTGAGACAGATACGCAGTATTTT
CASKVTSETDTQYF
>TRBV27|TRBD2|15|TRBJ2-1|NA
TGTGCCAGCAGTCCCGGGACTAGCCCAGGGAATGAGCAGTTCTTC
CASSPGTSPGNEQFF
>TRBV27|TRBD1|15|TRBJ1-2|NA
TGTGCCAGCAGTTTATGGGATGGGGACAGGGAAGGCTACACCTTC
CASSLWDGDREGYTF
>TRBV6-5|NA|13|TRBJ2-3|NA
TGTGCCAGCAGTTACTCGGGTGGGGCCACGCAGTATTTT
CASSYSGGATQYF
>TRBV18|NA|17|TRBJ2-6|NA
TGTGCCAGCTCACCAGGAACGGGGGACTCTGGGGCCAACGTCCTGACTTTC
CASSPGTGDSGANVLTF
>TRBV28|NA|15|TRBJ2-7|NA
TGTGCCAGCAGCCTCGGTCCCCTTCCTGCCTACGAGCAGTACTTC
CASSLGPLPAYEQYF
>TRBV2|TRBD1|14|TRBJ2-7|NA
TGTGCCAGCAGGGGGACAGGGGTCTCCTACGAGCAGTACTTC
CASRGTGVSYEQYF
>TRBV28|NA|15|TRBJ1-1|NA
TGTGCCAGCAGTTTATCTTCTGCGGCGGACACTGAAGCTTTCTTT
CASSLSSAADTEAFF
>TRBV30|NA|17|TRBJ2-7|NA
TGTGCCTGGAGTGTGAAGGGGTGGACAGAAGGAAAGGGAGAGCAGTACTTC
CAWSVKGWTEGKGEQYF
>TRBV14|NA|15|TRBJ2-3|NA
TGTGCCAGCAGCCAAGAACGCACAAGCACAGATACGCAGTATTTT
CASSQERTSTDTQYF
>TRBV2|TRBD1|16|TRBJ2-7|NA
TGTGCCAGCAGAGTGGGGTCCGGGACAGGGGCCTACGAGCAGTACTTC
CASRVGSGTGAYEQYF
>TRBV4-1|NA|15|TRBJ2-7|NA
TGCGCCAGCAGCCAAGATAGCACTAGATCCTACGAGCAGTACTTC
CASSQDSTRSYEQYF
>TRBV23-1|NA|21|TRBJ2-1|NA
TGCGCCAGCAGTCAATCTCCTGTTAGGGGGGGGATTTTGAGCTCCTACAATGAGCAGTTCTTC
CASSQSPVRGGILSSYNEQFF
>TRBV27|NA|13|TRBJ2-2|NA
TGTGCCAGCAGTCCCTTTGGACTCGGGGAGCTGTTTTTT
CASSPFGLGELFF
>TRBV14|TRBD1|13|TRBJ2-4|NA
TGTGCCAGCAGTCCACAGGGGCGAGACATTCAGTACTTC
CASSPQGRDIQYF
>TRBV27|NA|14|TRBJ1-2|NA
TGTGCCAGCAGTCCTTACGCAGGCGACAGCGGCTACACCTTC
CASSPYAGDSGYTF
>TRBV10-3|NA|13|TRBJ1-5|NA
TGTGCCATCAAACAGGGCGCAGGGCAGCCCCAGCATTTT
CAIKQGAGQPQHF
>TRBV20-1|NA|11|TRBJ1-1|once
TGCAGTGCTAGATCGTATACTGAAGCTTTCTTT
CSARSYTEAFF
>TRBV4-3|NA|16|TRBJ2-3|NA
TGCGCCAGCAGCCTAAACCCGGGTAAATACACAGATACGCAGTATTTT
CASSLNPGKYTDTQYF
>TRBV28|NA|14|TRBJ2-5|NA
TGTGCCAGCAGCCTCGGGGCCAGGGGCACAACCCAGTACTTC
CASSLGARGTTQYF